The T cell receptor beta chain under discussion was sequenced for a study of blood T cell repertoires in COVID-19. Study-wide background: The United States, Italy and Spain provided the acute and convalescent COVID-19 samples. Sources were T cells, B-cell-depleted T cells, or PBMCs; the material itself was cDNA or gDNA.

The germline V gene encodes CDR1 SGHNT and CDR2 YENEEA. This CDR3 contains 12 residues. Deletions cut 3 bases from V and 8 bases from J, with 8 bases between. Clones were read by immunoSEQ multiplex PCR, and TCRdb kept only the in-frame ones, dropping some. This table holds approximately 490,000 clones, roughly nine tenths found once. Recovered participants had two consecutive negative NP/OP PCR tests, healthcare professional clearance, or symptom resolution. Sequenced: PBMCs or T cells enriched from blood (not recorded which). The sequence was obtained from a woman between 18 and 30 years old who had recovered from COVID-19. The V call is TRBV11-3, the J call TRBJ2-1; D possibly corresponds to TRBD2 (6 bases). This chain's CDR3 is CASSLGGDEQFF. The CDR3 DNA follows: TGTGCCAGCAGCTTGGGCGGGGATGAGCAGTTCTTC.